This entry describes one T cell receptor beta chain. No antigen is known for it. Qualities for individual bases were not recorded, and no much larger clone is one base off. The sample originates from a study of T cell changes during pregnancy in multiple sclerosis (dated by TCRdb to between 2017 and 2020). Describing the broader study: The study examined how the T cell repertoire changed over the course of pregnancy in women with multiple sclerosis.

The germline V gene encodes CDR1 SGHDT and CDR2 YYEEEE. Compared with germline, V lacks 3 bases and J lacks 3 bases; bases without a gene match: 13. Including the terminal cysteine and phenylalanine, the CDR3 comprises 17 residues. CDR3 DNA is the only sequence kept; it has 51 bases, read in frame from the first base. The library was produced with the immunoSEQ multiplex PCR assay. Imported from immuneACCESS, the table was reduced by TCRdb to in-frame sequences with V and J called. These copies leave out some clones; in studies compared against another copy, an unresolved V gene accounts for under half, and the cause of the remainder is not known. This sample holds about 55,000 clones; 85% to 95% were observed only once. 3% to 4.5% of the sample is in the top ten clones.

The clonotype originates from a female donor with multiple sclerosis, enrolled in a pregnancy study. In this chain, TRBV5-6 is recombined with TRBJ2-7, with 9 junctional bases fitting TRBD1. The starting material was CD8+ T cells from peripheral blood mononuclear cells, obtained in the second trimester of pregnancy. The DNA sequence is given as TGTGCCAGCAGCTCCGCGGGTCCGACAGGGGGATACTACGAGCAGTACTTC. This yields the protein CASSSAGPTGGYYEQYF.